This T cell receptor beta chain comes out of a study of T-cell reconstitution after alpha-beta-depleted transplantation in children. The CDR3 spans 12 residues. V was pared by 3 bases and J by 10 bases, with 12 bases between. TCRbeta library preparation incorporated unique molecular identifiers. TCRdb fed the PCR reads into MiXCR, producing one record per CDR3 protein. The sample yields some 590,000 distinct CDR3 sequences, roughly a tenth seen once. This TCR was sampled from a human donor who donated a stem cell graft to a child with acute myeloid leukemia. Material: PBMCs from the stem cell graft donor, obtained from the stem cell graft. The V and J genes are TRBV12-3 or TRBV12-4 and TRBJ1-2, with D possibly TRBD1 on 6 matching bases. CDR3 residues: CASSFQEGVYTF. CDR3 coding DNA: TGTGCCAGCAGTTTTCAGGAGGGGGTCTACACCTTC.